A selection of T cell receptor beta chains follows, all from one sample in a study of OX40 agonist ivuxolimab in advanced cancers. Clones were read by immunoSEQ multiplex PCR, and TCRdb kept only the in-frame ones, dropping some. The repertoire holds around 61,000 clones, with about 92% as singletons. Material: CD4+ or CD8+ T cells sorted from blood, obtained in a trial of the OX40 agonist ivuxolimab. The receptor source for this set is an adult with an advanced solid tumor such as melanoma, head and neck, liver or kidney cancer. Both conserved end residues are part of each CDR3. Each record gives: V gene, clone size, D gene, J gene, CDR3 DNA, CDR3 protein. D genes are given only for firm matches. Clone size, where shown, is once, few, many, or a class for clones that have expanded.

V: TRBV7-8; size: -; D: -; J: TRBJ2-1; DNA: TGTGCCAGCAGCTTAGTAACCTACAATGAGCAGTTCTTC; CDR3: CASSLVTYNEQFF
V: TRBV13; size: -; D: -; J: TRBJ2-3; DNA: TGTGCCAGCAGCTCCATGATGACAGATACGCAGTATTTT; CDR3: CASSSMMTDTQYF
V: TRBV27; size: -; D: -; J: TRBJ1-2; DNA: TGTGCCAGCAGTTTAGCGGACCCGGGTTCTGGCTACACCTTC; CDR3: CASSLADPGSGYTF
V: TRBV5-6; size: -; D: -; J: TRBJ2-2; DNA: TGTGCCAGCAGCCCCGTCCCCTGGGACTCCCCTCCCGGGGAGCTGTTTTTT; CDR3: CASSPVPWDSPPGELFF
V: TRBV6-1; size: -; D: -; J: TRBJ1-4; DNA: TGTGCCAGCAGTGTTTTCGGGGGCGACAATGAAAAACTGTTTTTT; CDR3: CASSVFGGDNEKLFF
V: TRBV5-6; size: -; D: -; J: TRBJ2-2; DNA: TGTGCCAGCAGCTGGACGACCAAGGGATTAATCGGGGAGCTGTTTTTT; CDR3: CASSWTTKGLIGELFF
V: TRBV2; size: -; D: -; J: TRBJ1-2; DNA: TGTGCCAGCAGCACAGGAACAGTCCCTAACTATGGCTACACCTTC; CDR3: CASSTGTVPNYGYTF
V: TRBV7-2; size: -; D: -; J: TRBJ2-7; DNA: TGTGCCAGCATCGGCCCGGGGAATTACGAGCAGTACTTC; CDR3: CASIGPGNYEQYF
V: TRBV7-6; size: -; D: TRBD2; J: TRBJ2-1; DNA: TGTGCCAGCAGCCTCCCCTCCGGGACTAGCGGGACTGATTACAATGAGCAGTTCTTC; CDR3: CASSLPSGTSGTDYNEQFF
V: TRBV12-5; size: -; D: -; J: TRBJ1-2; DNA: TGTGCTAGTGGTTTGGCCGGCGCGTATGGCTACACCTTC; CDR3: CASGLAGAYGYTF
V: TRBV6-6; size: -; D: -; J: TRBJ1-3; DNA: TGTGCCAGCAGTTACTTGGGGGGCAACACCATATATTTT; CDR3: CASSYLGGNTIYF
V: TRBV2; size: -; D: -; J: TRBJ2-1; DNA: TGTGCCAGATCCTTTAGGTCCTACAATGAGCAGTTCTTC; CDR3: CARSFRSYNEQFF
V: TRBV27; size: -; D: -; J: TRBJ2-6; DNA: TGTGCCAGCAGTCCGCTACACAGCGATGCTGGGGCCAACGTCCTGACTTTC; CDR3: CASSPLHSDAGANVLTF
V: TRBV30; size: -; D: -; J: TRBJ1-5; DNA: TGTGCCTGGGGATGGGAAAATAGCAATCAGCCCCAGCATTTT; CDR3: CAWGWENSNQPQHF
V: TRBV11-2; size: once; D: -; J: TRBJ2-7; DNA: TGTGCCAGCAGCATACTACGTTCCGCAGGGGAAGAGCAGTACTTC; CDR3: CASSILRSAGEEQYF
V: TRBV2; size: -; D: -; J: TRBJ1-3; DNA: TGTGCCAGCAGCTCTGGGAAGGGCACCGCCTCTGGAAACACCATATATTTT; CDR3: CASSSGKGTASGNTIYF
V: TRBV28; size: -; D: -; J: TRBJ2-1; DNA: TGTGCCAGCAGCACCTTCGACAGTTTACTCAACAATGAGCAGTTCTTC; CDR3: CASSTFDSLLNNEQFF
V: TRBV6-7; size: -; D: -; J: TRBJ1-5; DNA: TGTGCCAGCAGTTACTCCAGTCCGGGGGGTAGCAATCAGCCCCAGCATTTT; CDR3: CASSYSSPGGSNQPQHF
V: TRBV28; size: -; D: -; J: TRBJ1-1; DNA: TGTGCCAGCAGTTTGCCAGATTTTTCAGACCTGAACACTGAAGCTTTCTTT; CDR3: CASSLPDFSDLNTEAFF
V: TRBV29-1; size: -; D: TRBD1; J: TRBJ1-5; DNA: TGCAGCGCCGATACAGGGGACAATCAGCCCCAGCATTTT; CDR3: CSADTGDNQPQHF
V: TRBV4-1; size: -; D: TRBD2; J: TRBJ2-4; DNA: TGCGCCAGCAGCCAACTAGCGGGAGGGTTTCAGTACTTC; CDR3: CASSQLAGGFQYF
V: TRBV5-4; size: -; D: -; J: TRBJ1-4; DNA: TGTGCCAGCAGCTTATCAACTAATGAAAAACTGTTTTTT; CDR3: CASSLSTNEKLFF
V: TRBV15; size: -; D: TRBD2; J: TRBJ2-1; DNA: TGTGCCACCAGCGGGAATGTTGCGGGGGACAATGAGCAGTTCTTC; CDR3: CATSGNVAGDNEQFF
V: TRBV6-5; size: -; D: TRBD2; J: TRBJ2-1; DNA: TGTGCCAGCAGTTACGGCGGGGGGCCCTACAATGAGCAGTTCTTC; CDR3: CASSYGGGPYNEQFF
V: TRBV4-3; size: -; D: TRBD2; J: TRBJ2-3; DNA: TGCGCCAGCAGCCAAGATGGGGCGGGGGGTAACACAGATACGCAGTATTTT; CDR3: CASSQDGAGGNTDTQYF
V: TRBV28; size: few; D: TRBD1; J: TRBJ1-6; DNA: TGTGCCAGCAGTTTATATGAGGGGGCTAATTCACCCCTCCACTTT; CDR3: CASSLYEGANSPLHF
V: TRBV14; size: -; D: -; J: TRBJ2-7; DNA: TGTGCCAGCAGCCTCGGGGTATCCTACGAGCAGTACTTC; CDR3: CASSLGVSYEQYF
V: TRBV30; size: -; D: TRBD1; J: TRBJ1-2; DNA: TGTGCCTGGAGTGGGGACAGGGTGAATGGCTACACCTTC; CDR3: CAWSGDRVNGYTF
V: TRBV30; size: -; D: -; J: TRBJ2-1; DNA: TGTGCCTGGAGGGGCCGTGCGGGTGAGCAGTTCTTC; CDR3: CAWRGRAGEQFF
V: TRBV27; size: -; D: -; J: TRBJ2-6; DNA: TGTGCCAGCAGTTTATGGGGGGCCAACGTCCTGACTTTC; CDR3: CASSLWGANVLTF
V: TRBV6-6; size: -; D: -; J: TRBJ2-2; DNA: TGTGCCAGCAGTTACAGGACAGTGTCCACCGGGGAGCTGTTTTTT; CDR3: CASSYRTVSTGELFF
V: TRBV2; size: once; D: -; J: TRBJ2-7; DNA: TGTGCCAGCAGTCCCGGGACCGCCTCCTACGAGCAGTACTTC; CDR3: CASSPGTASYEQYF